Included here is one TCR beta chain sequence, with context. The clone's antigen remains unknown. No much larger clonotype is one base removed from it; base qualities were not supplied. The transplants used related donors along with nonmyeloablative bone marrow transplantation, and in the human trials mixed chimerism was transient. Thawed PBMCs were FACS-sorted into unstimulated Tregs (CD4+CD25+CD127-), CD4+ non-Tregs (CD4+CD25-), CD4 cells and CD8 cells. The patients were 4 recipients of combined kidney and bone marrow transplants from the ITN036ST trial, and samples were available only for these trial subjects. Healthy control blood was separated into PBMCs by Ficoll density gradient and cryopreserved, and patient PBMCs were collected both before and after transplant. The record originates from a study of Tregs in tolerant kidney transplant recipients (dated by TCRdb to the late 2010s). With regard to the full study: Before combined kidney and bone marrow transplantation, this study identified donor-specific regulatory T cells using TCRbeta sequencing and then followed those same cells after transplant. The research as a whole found: Biological reproducibility was not examined directly, but technical replication error appeared to be minimal. Expanding Tregs with activated donor B cells appeared to identify the most biologically relevant and donor-specific TCRbeta repertoire. Because only a small number of patients were included, the study had limitations, and the results will need to be validated in larger populations as well as under other immunosuppression protocols. Donor-specific Treg expansion exceeded global Treg expansion in tolerant patients, suggesting antigen-driven rather than nonspecific expansion. For some patients the PCR primers changed over time, which made it impossible to compare the samples from those patients at the nucleotide level.

Genomic DNA was extracted from sorted cells with the QIAGEN DNeasy Blood and Tissue Kit for TCRbeta CDR3 sequencing. Through immunoSEQ, high-throughput TCRbeta CDR3 sequencing was done commercially, including PCR amplification with internal controls and bias correction. Regarding the original processing steps: Unique productive TCRbeta sequences were defined by CDR3 nucleotide sequence where primers matched, otherwise by CDR3 amino acid sequence with Vbeta and Jbeta genes. To correct for sorting error, sequences found in more than one sorted population at a frequency ratio of 2:1 or less were discarded, and the remaining shared sequences were assigned to the population with the higher frequency. Sequences were defined as donor-reactive when expanded at least 5-fold in CFSE-low cells versus unstimulated cells and present at a frequency of at least 0.01% in CFSE-low cells. Repertoire divergence was quantified by Jensen-Shannon divergence calculated from the top 100 TCRbeta sequences ranked by frequency. When a sample had multiple sequencing runs, each run was corrected for sorting error separately and the runs were then pooled. The table was pulled from immuneACCESS by TCRdb, which kept in-frame rearrangements only. Such tables lose some clones; where checked, under half of the loss comes from unresolved V genes, and the rest has no known cause. Clonal size and the V and J genes are those of that table, whereas D and trimming came from the DNA. Here the sample has 65,000 to 85,000 clones; 90% to 95% occur a single time. The ten most abundant clones make up 1.6% of the sample.

Including the terminal cysteine and phenylalanine, the CDR3 comprises 14 residues. Only the CDR3 portion is preserved as DNA: 42 bases, with reading frame beginning at the first base. The germline V and J ends show losses of 5 bases and 5 bases respectively, and no gene match explains 4 bases of the junction. CDR1 and CDR2, per the germline V gene, are MNHNS and SASEGT. The source material was CD4+ T cells from blood (PBMCs), sampled 24 months after the transplant. The sequence derives from a human patient who received a combined kidney and bone marrow transplant. Some T cells present after a transplant may be cells of the graft donor. The chain is made from TRBV6-1 and TRBJ2-1; TRBD2 lines up with 9 middle nucleotides. For the CDR3, the sequence is CASSRREGDNEQFF. The base sequence is TGTGCCAGCAGTCGGCGGGAGGGGGACAATGAGCAGTTCTTC.